The clone carrying this T cell receptor (beta chain) was recorded many times. Its antigen is not known. The J segment lost 8 bases and the V segment lost 3 bases, leaving 7 bases of the junction unmatched. This CDR3 is built from 15 residues. Germline V gene sequence: CDR1 LGHDT, CDR2 YNNKEL (reference sequence). This record belongs to a study of T cells in Graves' hyperthyroidism and ophthalmopathy. Study-level points and caveats: Most thyroid clonotypes with frequency above 0.001 were detected in blood. Model-based prediction identified ophthalmopathy a median 6.5 months prior to its onset.

Patients between 18 and 65 years old had hyperthyroidism, newly diagnosed and lasting under 2 months. Researchers amplified the TCR beta CDR3 regions from RNA transcripts. HTBI primers drove first-round RT-PCR of the TCR CDR3. One entry per CDR3 protein, called by TCRdb with MiXCR from the multiplex PCR reads. The table shows roughly 380,000 distinct CDR3 sequences, with approximately 14% occurring only once. This sequence was found in a woman aged 60-75 years with Graves' hyperthyroidism. Input material: blood. The rearrangement uses TRBV3-1 and TRBJ2-1; TRBD2 agrees at 10 bases. This chain's CDR3 is CASSQASGSMYEQFF. The CDR3 nucleotides are TGTGCCAGCAGCCAGGCTAGCGGGAGTATGTATGAGCAGTTCTTC.